This T cell receptor beta chain was captured in a study of technical replicates of blood from several donors. Some clones are missing from TCRdb's copy, which holds only in-frame ones; the method was immunoSEQ multiplex PCR. The data hold approximately 50,000 clones, with approximately 94% observed a single time. The CDR3 is 13 residues long. V trimming: 7 bases; J trimming: 6 bases; junction bases outside the gene matches: 4. CDR1 MDHEN and CDR2 SYDVKM come from the germline V gene. Sequencing used T cells isolated from PBMCs. The sequence derives from a human donor in good health. This chain uses TRBV28 with TRBJ2-3; TRBD1 matches 10 bases. CDR3 protein: CASNDRGRDTQYF. The CDR3 DNA is TGTGCCAGCAATGACAGGGGGCGTGATACGCAGTATTTT.